The clone carrying this TCR beta chain has only one observation. This sample was taken from a study of human T cells and chemical hapten exposure. Time point here: healthy volunteer bleed at 6 weeks. Unseparated into fractions, whole blood served as the source from which total RNA was extracted. MiXCR, applied by TCRdb to the RACE reads, yields one record per CDR3 protein. The sample lists some 78,000 distinct CDR3 sequences; about 8.7% were seen once. The clonotype comes from a male donor in good health. Some clones in this sample may be carry-over from other donors' samples. Sequenced material: whole blood.

Here the CDR3 DNA reads TGCGCCAGCAGCCAAGAACTCCAGGGACTAGCGGGGGAAGAGACCCAGTACTTC. Its protein is CASSQELQGLAGEETQYF. This sequence joins TRBV4-3 and TRBJ2-5; 14 bases line up with TRBD2. Germline values: CDR1 LGHNA, CDR2 YSLEER. The CDR3 extends over 18 amino acids. With 0 bases clipped from V and 3 bases from J, the junction kept 6 bases outside the gene matches.